This T cell receptor (beta chain) was profiled in a study of cytomegalovirus exposure and HLA in healthy donors. General study points: Presence/absence analyses treated sequencing depth as roughly uniform across donors. Among TCR beta chains, those listed as cytomegalovirus-associated numbered about 150.

The PCR ran on 60 Vbeta and 13 Jbeta primers. TCRdb's copy holds only in-frame clones and misses some; the assay was immunoSEQ multiplex PCR. The profile shows some 85,000 clones, about 74% of them singletons. A remark on this clone: Its antigen is unknown.

The specimen sequenced was PBMCs. The sequence was collected from a man aged 25-40 years in good health and CMV-seronegative.

CDR3 nucleotide sequence: TGCGCCAGCAGCTTTACCGGGACAGGGGGCGGTTATATTGAGCAGTTCTTC. Translating it yields CASSFTGTGGGYIEQFF. The chain has TRBV5-1 and TRBJ2-1; 12 bases are a match to TRBD1. Germline V gives CDR1 SGHRS, CDR2 YFSETQ. The CDR3 contains 17 residues. V lost 2 bases to trimming and J lost 9 bases; unmatched junction nucleotides: 12.